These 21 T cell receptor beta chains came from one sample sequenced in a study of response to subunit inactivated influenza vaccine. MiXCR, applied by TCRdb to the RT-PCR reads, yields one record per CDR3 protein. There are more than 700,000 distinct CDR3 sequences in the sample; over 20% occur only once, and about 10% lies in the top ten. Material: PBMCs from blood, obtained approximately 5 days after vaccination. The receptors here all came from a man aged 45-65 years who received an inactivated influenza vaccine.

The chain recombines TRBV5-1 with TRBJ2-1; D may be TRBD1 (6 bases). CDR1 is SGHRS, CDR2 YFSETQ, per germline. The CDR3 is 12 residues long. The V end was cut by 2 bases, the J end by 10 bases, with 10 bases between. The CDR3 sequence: CASSLTGMEQFF. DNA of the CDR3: TGCGCCAGCAGCTTAACAGGGATGGAGCAGTTCTTC.

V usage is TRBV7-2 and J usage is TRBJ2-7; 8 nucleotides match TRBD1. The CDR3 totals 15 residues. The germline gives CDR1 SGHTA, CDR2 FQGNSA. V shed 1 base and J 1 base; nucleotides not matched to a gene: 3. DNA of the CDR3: TGTGCCAGCAGCTTAGTGGGACAGGTATCCTACGAGCAGTACTTC. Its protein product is CASSLVGQVSYEQYF.

CDR3 region: CASSLVFSGRASEQYF. The CDR3 DNA sequence: TGTGCCAGTAGTCTTGTCTTTAGCGGGAGGGCCAGCGAGCAGTACTTC. The chain uses TRBV19 and TRBJ2-7, with 11 bases identical to TRBD2. Germline values: CDR1 LNHDA, CDR2 SQIVND (reference sequence). With 5 bases clipped from V and 6 bases from J, the junction kept 12 bases outside the gene matches. The CDR3 covers 16 residues.

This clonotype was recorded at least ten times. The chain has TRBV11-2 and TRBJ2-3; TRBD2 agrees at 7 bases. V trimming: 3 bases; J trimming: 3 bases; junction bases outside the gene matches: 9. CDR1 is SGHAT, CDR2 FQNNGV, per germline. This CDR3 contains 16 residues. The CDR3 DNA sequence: TGTGCCAGCAGCTTGGCTAGCGGTACCACGACAGATACGCAGTATTTT. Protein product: CASSLASGTTTDTQYF.

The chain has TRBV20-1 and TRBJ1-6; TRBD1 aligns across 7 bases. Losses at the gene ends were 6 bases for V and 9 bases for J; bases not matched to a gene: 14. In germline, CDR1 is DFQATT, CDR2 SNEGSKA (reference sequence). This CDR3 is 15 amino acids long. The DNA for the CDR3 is TGCAGTGCGGAACGAAGGGACAGCCTTTTTTCACCCCTCCACTTT. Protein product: CSAERRDSLFSPLHF.

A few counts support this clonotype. This chain's CDR3 is CAISVEGMNTEAFF. CDR3 nucleotides: TGTGCCATCAGTGTTGAGGGGATGAACACTGAAGCTTTCTTT. The gene calls are TRBV10-3 and TRBJ1-1, with a possible D match to TRBD1 (5 bases). The V gene lost 4 bases and the J gene lost 0 bases, with 9 bases spanning the gap. The germline gives CDR1 ENHRY, CDR2 SYGVKD. This CDR3 contains 14 residues.

Written as DNA, the CDR3 is TGTGCCAGCAGCTTCCACCCAGGGGGCGACGAGCAGTACTTC. Protein: CASSFHPGGDEQYF. The chain has TRBV9 and TRBJ2-7; 8 nucleotides line up with TRBD1. The CDR3 covers 14 residues. The V and J ends lost 4 bases and 5 bases, in that order; junction bases with no gene match: 8. Germline CDR1 reads SGDLS; CDR2 reads YYNGEE.

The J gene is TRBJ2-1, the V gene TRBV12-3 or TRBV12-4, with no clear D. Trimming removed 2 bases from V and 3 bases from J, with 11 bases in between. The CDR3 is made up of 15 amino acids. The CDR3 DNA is TGTGCCAGCAGTTTAACCCCCTTGCTCTACAATGAGCAGTTCTTC. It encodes CASSLTPLLYNEQFF.

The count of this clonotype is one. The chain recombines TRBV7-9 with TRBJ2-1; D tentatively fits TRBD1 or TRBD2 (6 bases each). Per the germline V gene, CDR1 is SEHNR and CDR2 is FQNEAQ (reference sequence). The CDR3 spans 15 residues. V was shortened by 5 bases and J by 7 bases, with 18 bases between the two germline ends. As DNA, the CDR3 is TGTGCCAGCAGCGCGCAACAGGGTCGGGGGAATGAGCAGTTCTTC. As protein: CASSAQQGRGNEQFF.

The CDR3 here is CSARDRLGGPNSPLHF. CDR3 nucleotide sequence: TGCAGTGCTAGAGATCGTCTAGGGGGCCCTAATTCACCCCTCCACTTT. The chain links TRBV20-1 to TRBJ1-6; TRBD1 matches at 7 bases. The germline CDR1 and CDR2 sequences are DFQATT and SNEGSKA (reference sequence). This CDR3 is built from 16 residues. The ends lost 0 bases at V and 6 bases at J; junction bases unmatched: 8.

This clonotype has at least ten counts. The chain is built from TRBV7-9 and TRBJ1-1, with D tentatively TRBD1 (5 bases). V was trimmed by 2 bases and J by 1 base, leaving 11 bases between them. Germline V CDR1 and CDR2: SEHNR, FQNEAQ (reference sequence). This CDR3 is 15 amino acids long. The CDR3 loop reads CASSLRGQPNTEAFF. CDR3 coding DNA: TGTGCCAGCAGCTTACGTGGACAACCGAACACTGAAGCTTTCTTT.

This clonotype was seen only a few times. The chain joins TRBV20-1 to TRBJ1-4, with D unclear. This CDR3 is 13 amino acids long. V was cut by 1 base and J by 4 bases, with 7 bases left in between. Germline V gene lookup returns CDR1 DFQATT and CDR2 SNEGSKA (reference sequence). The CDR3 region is CSARAVVNEKLFF. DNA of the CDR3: TGCAGTGCTAGAGCAGTTGTTAATGAAAAACTGTTTTTT.

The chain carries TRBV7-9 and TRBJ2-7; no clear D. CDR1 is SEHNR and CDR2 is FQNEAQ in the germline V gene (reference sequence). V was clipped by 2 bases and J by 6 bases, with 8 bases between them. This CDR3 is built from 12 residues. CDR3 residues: CASSLIVGEQYF. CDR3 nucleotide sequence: TGTGCCAGCAGCTTAATAGTGGGCGAGCAGTACTTC. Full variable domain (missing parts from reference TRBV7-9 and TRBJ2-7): DTGVSQNPRHKITKRGQNVTFRCDPISEHNRLYWYRQTLGQGPEFLTYFQNEAQLEKSRLLSDRFSAERPKGSFSTLEIQRTEQGDSAMYLCASSLIVGEQYFGPGTRLTVT.

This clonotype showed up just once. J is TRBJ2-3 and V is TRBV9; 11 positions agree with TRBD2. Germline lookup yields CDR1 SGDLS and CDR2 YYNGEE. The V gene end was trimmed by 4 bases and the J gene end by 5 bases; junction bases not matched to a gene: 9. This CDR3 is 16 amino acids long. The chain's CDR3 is CASSPSLAGGRDTQYF. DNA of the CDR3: TGTGCCAGCAGCCCCAGTCTAGCGGGAGGACGAGATACGCAGTATTTT.

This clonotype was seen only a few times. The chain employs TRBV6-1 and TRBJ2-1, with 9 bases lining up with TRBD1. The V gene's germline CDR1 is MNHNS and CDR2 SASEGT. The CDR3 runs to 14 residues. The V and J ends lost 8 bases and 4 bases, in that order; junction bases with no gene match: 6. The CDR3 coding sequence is TGTGCCAGCCGCACAGGGGGCGGTTACAATGAGCAGTTCTTC. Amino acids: CASRTGGGYNEQFF.

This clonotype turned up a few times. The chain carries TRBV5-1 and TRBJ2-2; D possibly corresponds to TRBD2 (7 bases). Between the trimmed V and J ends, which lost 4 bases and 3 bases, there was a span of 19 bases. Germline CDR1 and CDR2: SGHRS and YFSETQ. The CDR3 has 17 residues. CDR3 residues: CASSRSGEGLYTGELFF. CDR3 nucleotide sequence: TGCGCCAGCAGCCGGTCAGGGGAGGGACTCTACACCGGGGAGCTGTTTTTT.

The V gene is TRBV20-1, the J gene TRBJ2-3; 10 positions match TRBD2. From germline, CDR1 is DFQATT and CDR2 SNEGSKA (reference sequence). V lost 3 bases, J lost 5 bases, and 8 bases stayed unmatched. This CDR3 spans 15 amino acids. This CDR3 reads CSARNSGGYLDTQYF. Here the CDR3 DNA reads TGCAGTGCTAGGAATAGCGGGGGGTACTTAGATACGCAGTATTTT.

Here the CDR3 reads CASSVRQGGRETQYF. In nucleotides, the CDR3 is TGTGCCAGCAGCGTGCGGCAGGGAGGTCGAGAGACCCAGTACTTC. The chain employs TRBV9 and TRBJ2-5; D is perhaps TRBD2 (6 bases). The germline gives CDR1 SGDLS, CDR2 YYNGEE. This CDR3 is built from 15 residues. The V and J ends lost 2 bases and 4 bases respectively, with 15 bases between them. The full variable domain, with the rest looked up from reference TRBV9 and TRBJ2-5, is DSGVTQTPKHLITATGQRVTLRCSPRSGDLSVYWYQQSLDQGLQFLIQYYNGEERAKGNILERFSAQQFPDLHSELNLSSLELGDSALYFCASSVRQGGRETQYFGPGTRLLVL.

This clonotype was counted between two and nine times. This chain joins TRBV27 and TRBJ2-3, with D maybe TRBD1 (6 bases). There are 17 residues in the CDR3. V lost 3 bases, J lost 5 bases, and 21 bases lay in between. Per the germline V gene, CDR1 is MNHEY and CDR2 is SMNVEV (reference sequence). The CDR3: CASSFLSPAGAGDTQYF. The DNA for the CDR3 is TGTGCCAGCAGTTTTTTATCCCCAGCAGGGGCTGGAGATACGCAGTATTTT.

CDR3 residues: CASSLMGQGYEKLFF. CDR3 in DNA: TGCGCCAGCAGCTTGATGGGACAGGGATATGAAAAACTGTTTTTT. The V and J genes are TRBV5-1 and TRBJ1-4, with 9 bases fitting TRBD1. Per germline, CDR1 SGHRS and CDR2 YFSETQ. The CDR3 covers 15 residues. Trimming at V came to 1 base and at J to 6 bases, leaving 4 bases not matched to a gene.

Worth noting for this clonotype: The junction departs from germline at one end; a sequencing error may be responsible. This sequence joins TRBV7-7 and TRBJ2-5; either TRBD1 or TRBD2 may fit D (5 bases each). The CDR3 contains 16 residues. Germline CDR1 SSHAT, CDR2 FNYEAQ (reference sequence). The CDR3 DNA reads TGTGCTAGCAGCTTAGGTAGGGGACGGCACCAAGAGACCCAGTACTTC. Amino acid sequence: CASSLGRGRHQETQYF.